This entry describes one TCR beta chain. Its antigen is unidentified. Deep-level settings were used for running the assay. Original analysis: Junction-only sequences produced by ImmunoSEQ had no quality scores, so filtering differed. Clones were sequenced by immunoSEQ multiplex PCR, and TCRdb holds only the in-frame ones, with some missing. For V, J and clone size, that table is used; D and trimming come from the DNA. Among about 2 million clones listed, 85% to 95% were seen once. As defined, naive CD8 cells were CD45RO-negative and positively selected for CCR7, with terminally differentiated effector memory CD45RA+ cells excluded. The sample comes from a study of shared clonotypes between healthy human individuals. Study results and caveats: It was observed that 5% to 6.5% of naive CD4 clonotypes were shared across several donors.

The CDR3 runs to 16 residues. Trimming shortened V by 4 bases and J by 1 base, and 11 bases separated the two germline ends. CDR1 and CDR2 from the germline V gene are LNHDA and SQIVND (reference sequence). The specimen sequenced was naive CD8+ T cells sorted from blood. The receptor was isolated from a man aged 18-30 years in good health. The gene calls are TRBV19 and TRBJ1-6; a possible D gene is TRBD1 (6 bases). CDR3 region: CASSSHTGSYNSPLHF. CDR3 nucleotide sequence: TGTGCCAGTAGTAGTCATACAGGGTCCTATAATTCACCCCTCCACTTT.